These T cell receptor beta chains were read from a single sample in a study of blood T cell repertoires in COVID-19. Using immunoSEQ multiplex PCR, the repertoire was profiled, and TCRdb retains in-frame clones only, with some absent. The sample has 270,000 or so clones, roughly 83% seen once. The sequencing sample was made of peripheral blood. These receptors originate from a human donor with COVID-19, enrolled during active disease. The donor label of this sample is uncertain. CDR3s include the opening cysteine and the closing phenylalanine or tryptophan. D genes are given only for firm matches. Clone sizes are given selectively: once, few, many, or a class where the clone is expanded.

NA | 11 | NA | TRBJ2-2 | TRBV20-1 | CSARAAGELFF
few | 15 | TRBD1 | TRBJ2-3 | TRBV19 | CASSARTGSSDTQYF
once | 18 | NA | TRBJ1-1 | TRBV4-3 | CASSQDGGGKGPNTEAFF
once | 14 | NA | TRBJ2-7 | TRBV14 | CATSPGVRSYEQYF
NA | 16 | TRBD1 | TRBJ2-2 | TRBV28 | CASKAQGLWSTGELFF
NA | 17 | NA | TRBJ2-6 | TRBV25-1 | CASSEFGGYSGANVLTF
NA | 14 | TRBD1 | TRBJ1-2 | TRBV7-9 | CASSFIGQGEGYTF
NA | 13 | TRBD1 | TRBJ2-1 | TRBV2 | CASSGDRADTEFF
NA | 14 | NA | TRBJ1-1 | TRBV7-3 | CASSLNGGRTEAFF
NA | 12 | NA | TRBJ2-7 | TRBV6-2/TRBV6-3 | CASGLLGYEQYF
NA | 17 | TRBD2 | TRBJ2-3 | TRBV19 | CASSVDRSGLSTDTQYF
NA | 17 | TRBD2 | TRBJ2-1 | TRBV30 | CAWSTPPTSGAYNEQFF
NA | 16 | NA | TRBJ1-6 | TRBV5-4 | CASSLSGESYNSPLHF
NA | 13 | NA | TRBJ1-2 | TRBV5-1 | CASSLGYGGGYTF
NA | 19 | TRBD2 | TRBJ2-2 | TRBV5-1 | CASSKGLAGSSAITGELFF
NA | 14 | TRBD2 | TRBJ2-7 | TRBV7-2 | CASSVLAGGYEQYF
NA | 15 | TRBD1 | TRBJ2-4 | TRBV28 | CASSPGQRAKNIQYF
NA | 15 | NA | TRBJ2-2 | TRBV4-2 | CASTDFRTGSGELFF
NA | 15 | NA | TRBJ2-3 | TRBV9 | CASSVGLDSTDTQYF
NA | 14 | NA | TRBJ2-5 | TRBV5-6 | CASSLLGAQETQYF
few | 14 | NA | TRBJ1-4 | TRBV7-9 | CASSLGLTGEKLFF
NA | 15 | NA | TRBJ1-3 | TRBV6-5 | CASSRAESTGNTIYF
NA | 18 | NA | TRBJ1-3 | TRBV6-1 | CASSELDPRGASGNTIYF
NA | 13 | NA | TRBJ1-4 | TRBV5-6 | CASSRLGGEKLFF
NA | 15 | NA | TRBJ1-5 | TRBV4-1 | CASSQDNGQGQPQHF
NA | 17 | NA | TRBJ1-5 | TRBV28 | CATIAVDTNRSNQPQHF
NA | 15 | TRBD2 | TRBJ2-7 | TRBV28 | CASSTLAGGPHEQYF
NA | 15 | NA | TRBJ1-5 | TRBV5-1 | CASSLEGPQDQPQHF
NA | 16 | TRBD1 | TRBJ2-7 | TRBV5-6 | CASSLGAGQVPYEQYF
NA | 18 | TRBD1 | TRBJ1-6 | TRBV5-1 | CASSMAFTDRDLNSPLHF
NA | 17 | TRBD1 | TRBJ1-5 | TRBV7-8 | CASSDQRGQYSNQPQHF
NA | 15 | TRBD2 | TRBJ2-7 | TRBV5-4 | CASSLDLAGVDEQYF
NA | 14 | NA | TRBJ2-7 | TRBV18 | CASSPSAGSGEQYF
NA | 18 | TRBD2 | TRBJ2-1 | TRBV5-1 | CASSPRGDFGTSANEQFF
NA | 15 | TRBD2 | TRBJ2-3 | TRBV2 | CASGRLAGVTDTQYF
few | 16 | NA | TRBJ2-2 | TRBV4-1 | CASSQDPGRNTGELFF
NA | 13 | NA | TRBJ1-1 | TRBV28 | CASSLTIYPEAFF
NA | 15 | TRBD2 | TRBJ2-3 | TRBV27 | CASSLLWGGTDTQYF
NA | 13 | NA | TRBJ1-1 | TRBV7-9 | CASTPVRDTEAFF
once | 13 | NA | TRBJ2-7 | TRBV6-6 | CASSYTGSYEQYF
once | 14 | TRBD1 | TRBJ1-5 | TRBV20-1 | CSASYLGGGQPQHF
NA | 16 | NA | TRBJ2-3 | TRBV27 | CASSLSRLGSTDTQYF
NA | 14 | TRBD2 | TRBJ2-1 | TRBV19 | CASSRTSGYNEQFF
NA | 15 | TRBD2 | TRBJ2-3 | TRBV13 | CASSSGLAGTDTQYF
NA | 14 | NA | TRBJ2-3 | TRBV9 | CASSVAGSTDTQYF
NA | 16 | TRBD1 | TRBJ2-5 | TRBV5-4 | CASSINRGDIQETQYF
NA | 16 | TRBD2 | TRBJ2-3 | TRBV19 | CASSNLLAGVSDTQYF
few | 16 | TRBD1 | TRBJ2-2 | TRBV12-5 | CASGLARQGAVGELFF
few | 13 | NA | TRBJ2-3 | TRBV4-3 | CASSQERRDTQYF
few | 12 | NA | TRBJ2-1 | TRBV7-9 | CASSPLNNEQFF